This T cell receptor beta chain comes out of a study of a mutant IDH1 vaccine in newly diagnosed glioma (dated by TCRdb to the early 2020s). In the study overall: Patients were given eight vaccinations, in weeks 1, 3, 5, 7, 11, 15, 19 and 23, which matched visits V03 through V10. Vaccination was initiated 4-6 weeks after radiotherapy alone, or concurrently with temozolomide cycles in the chemotherapy-containing groups. The 32 treated patients were 62.5% male and around 40% female, with a mean age of roughly 42 years. Prior to enrollment, standard therapy consisting of radiotherapy alone, temozolomide alone, or radiochemotherapy with temozolomide had been administered to patients, with the combination being received by most patients. Peripheral blood was collected at six visits: V03 (baseline), V05, V07, V10, V12 and V13. Longitudinal TCRB deep sequencing was performed for roughly 24 treated patients wherever samples were available for exploratory analyses.

Library method: the immunoSEQ multiplex PCR assay. Following the manufacturer's protocol, the hsTCRB Kit was used to amplify rearranged TCR beta chain sequences. TCRB libraries were sequenced on an Illumina MiSeq. The authors processed their data as follows. The proprietary platform of the kit vendor was used for demultiplexing, trimming and gene mapping. Here the immuneACCESS table is served through TCRdb, limited to in-frame sequences with V and J called. Missing clones are a known gap in these copies; in checked studies unresolved V genes cover under half, and the rest lacks a known reason. V and J calls plus clone size are reproduced from that table; the DNA served to infer D and trimming. The table for this sample lists 45,000 to 70,000 clones; about 80% of them were counted only once. Roughly 3.5% of the sample comes from the top ten. Summary of the overall study and its limitations: PBMC samples for TCRB deep sequencing were selected based on availability. According to the authors, sample limitations meant that analyses of patient blood samples could not be reproduced. Immune responses induced by the vaccine were seen in around 93% of patients across multiple MHC alleles. Pseudoprogression appeared unrelated to alterations in the top peripheral T cell clonotypes detected by TCRB sequencing.

Only one count was recorded for this clone. Its specific antigen is unknown. Qualities for individual bases were not recorded, and no much larger clone is one base off. Other DNA sequences from this sample encode an identical CDR3 as well. The sample's time point label is to be understood as: week 5, during vaccination. Each vaccine dose, consisting of 300 ug of a 20-mer mutant IDH1 peptide in Montanide, was administered subcutaneously with topical imiquimod. Newly diagnosed WHO grade 3 or 4 IDH1-mutant astrocytomas showing loss of nuclear ATRX were present in the donors. The samples were drawn from NOA16, a multicentre, single-arm, open-label phase I trial in Germany that tested a mutant IDH1 peptide vaccine in humans for the first time. Genomic DNA for TCRB sequencing was extracted from EDTA blood using the DNeasy Blood and Tissue Kit. Inclusive of the bounding cysteine and phenylalanine, the CDR3 is 13 residues long. The DNA shown is the 39-base CDR3, in frame from base 1. From a lookup of the germline V gene (reference sequence), CDR1 and CDR2 are MNHEY and SMNVEV. V lost 2 bases and J lost 1 base; the stretch between them is 5 bases long.

The sequence links TRBV27 to TRBJ1-1; the D gene is possibly TRBD1, with 5 bases matching. The sample in question was PBMCs, obtained from a glioma patient whose treatment included an IDH1 peptide vaccine. This sequence originates from a man aged 30 to 39 with glioma. The DNA sequence is given as TGTGCCAGCAGTTTAAGGGGGAACACTGAAGCTTTCTTT. The encoded protein is CASSLRGNTEAFF.